This entry lists 9 T cell receptor beta chains sequenced from one sample in a study of metastatic and nonmetastatic thyroid tumors. MiXCR was used by TCRdb to re-call the PCR reads. The repertoire holds tens of thousands of clones, 20% to 25% seen once, with roughly 15% in the top ten. Not a single patient had been given any form of treatment at any point before undergoing thyroid surgery. The specimen was tumor tissue. The receptor source for this set is a female donor with papillary thyroid cancer or a benign thyroid nodule (not recorded which). Some clones in this sample may be carry-over from other donors' samples.

The rearrangement links TRBV20-1 to TRBJ2-1; 13 bases are a match to TRBD2. V gave up 6 bases and J gave up 6 bases; unmatched junction bases: 5. Germline CDR1 DFQATT, CDR2 SNEGSKA (reference sequence). This CDR3 contains 14 residues. CDR3 loop: CSAPRLAGGNEQFF. The CDR3 DNA reads as TGCAGTGCCCCAAGACTAGCGGGAGGCAATGAGCAGTTCTTC.

This clone was detected many times. The chain links TRBV3-1 to TRBJ2-4; maybe TRBD1 (6 bases). The V end lost 1 base, the J end lost 2 bases, and 21 bases lay between the germline ends. Germline V lookup: CDR1 LGHDT, CDR2 YNNKEL (reference sequence). The CDR3 spans 19 residues. CDR3 nucleotide sequence: TGTGCCAGCAGCCAAGTGGAAAGGGTTACAGGGCTGCCCAAAAACATTCAGTACTTC. Its translation is CASSQVERVTGLPKNIQYF.

This clone occurred many times. The chain combines TRBV6-5 with TRBJ2-7; D remains unclear. Deletions cut 2 bases from V and 4 bases from J, with 12 bases between. This CDR3 is built from 14 residues. The V gene's germline CDR1 is MNHEY and CDR2 SVGAGI. CDR3: CASSYAPPRYEQYF. In DNA, the CDR3 is TGTGCCAGCAGTTACGCCCCCCCTCGATACGAGCAGTACTTC.

This clone showed up many times. The genes are TRBV6-2 or TRBV6-3 and TRBJ1-5; D is uncertain. The CDR3 spans 16 residues. Between the trimmed V and J ends, which lost 6 bases and 1 base, there was a span of 16 bases. Germline CDR1 is MNHEY and CDR2 is SVGEGT. CDR3 nucleotides: TGTGCCAGCAGAACAAGACGTTTAGGGAGCAATCAGCCCCAGCATTTT. Amino acid sequence: CASRTRRLGSNQPQHF.

This clone appeared many times. The chain recombines TRBV30 with TRBJ2-1; D might be TRBD1 (6 bases). Trimming left V 8 bases short and J 4 bases short, with 15 bases between. The germline CDR1 and CDR2 sequences are GTSNPN and SVGIG (reference sequence). The CDR3 loop spans 13 amino acids. This chain's CDR3 is CARDTRGYNEQFF. The DNA for the CDR3 is TGTGCCCGGGACACGCGAGGATACAATGAGCAGTTCTTC. Supplemented by reference TRBV30 and TRBJ2-1, the full variable domain reads SQTIHQWPATLVQPVGSPLSLECTVEGTSNPNLYWYRQAAGRGLQLLFYSVGIGQISSEVPQNLSASRPQDRQFILSSKKLLLSDSGFYLCARDTRGYNEQFFGPGTRLTVL.

The J gene is TRBJ1-3, the V gene TRBV5-1, with D maybe TRBD1 (5 bases). Trimming removed 4 bases at V and 0 bases at J, with 8 bases between. CDR1 SGHRS and CDR2 YFSETQ come from the germline V gene. CDR3 length equals 14 residues. The CDR3 DNA sequence: TGCGCCAGCAGCGCGACAGCCTCTGGAAACACCATATATTTT. The encoded protein is CASSATASGNTIYF.

V gene TRBV20-1 combines with J gene TRBJ2-3; D is unclear. Germline V gene data show CDR1 as DFQATT and CDR2 as SNEGSKA (reference sequence). This CDR3 region has 13 residues. Trimming removed 6 bases at V and 0 bases at J, with 10 bases between. The CDR3 sequence is CSADQGSTDTQYF. The CDR3, as DNA: TGCAGTGCCGATCAAGGGAGCACAGATACGCAGTATTTT.

The V and J genes are TRBV6-1 and TRBJ1-1; D unresolved. This CDR3 spans 13 amino acids. V gave up 9 bases and J gave up 4 bases, with 15 bases separating them. The germline V gene encodes CDR1 MNHNS and CDR2 SASEGT. The CDR3 region is CASGREEFTEAFF. The DNA of the CDR3 is TGTGCCAGTGGGAGGGAGGAATTCACTGAAGCTTTCTTT.

The chain recombines TRBV28 with TRBJ1-1, with D unclear. Germline V gene data show CDR1 as MDHEN and CDR2 as SYDVKM. There are 16 residues in the CDR3. Trimming removed 6 bases at V and 3 bases at J, with 20 bases between. The CDR3 sequence is CASSLGTWGGYTEAFF. CDR3 nucleotides: TGTGCCAGCAGCCTCGGCACATGGGGAGGGTACACTGAAGCTTTCTTT.